This paragraph reports one T cell receptor beta chain. This CDR3 is 14 amino acids long. V was cut by 0 bases and J by 2 bases, with 6 bases left in between. Germline V gene data show CDR1 as SGHTS and CDR2 as YDEGEE. The data derive from a study of blood T cell repertoires in COVID-19. Study information: Sources were T cells, B-cell-depleted T cells, or PBMCs; the material itself was cDNA or gDNA.

The authors' processing: Using reference gene primer amplification, nucleated cell counts were estimated. The table came from immunoSEQ multiplex PCR; TCRdb's copy has only in-frame clones and leaves some out. That table supplies the V and J calls and clone size; D and trimming were determined from the DNA. This sample has about 180,000 clones, with roughly 90% found just once. Clinical history as reported by participants underpinned cohort assignment. The sample comprised PBMCs or T cells enriched from blood (not recorded which). The TCR comes from a human donor with acute COVID-19. The donor label of this sample is uncertain. This chain joins TRBV5-8 and TRBJ2-1; the D gene is possibly TRBD2 (5 bases). The CDR3 sequence is CASSLAGTYNEQFF. CDR3 in DNA: TGTGCCAGCAGCTTGGCCGGGACCTACAATGAGCAGTTCTTC.